These T cell receptor beta chains were read from a single sample in a study of radiotherapy plus CTLA-4 blockade in lung cancer. Sequenced by immunoSEQ multiplex PCR; TCRdb stores in-frame clones only, minus some. The repertoire consists of 60,000 to 85,000 clones, with around 86% occurring once and the leading ten covering around 0.87%. The sample here was peripheral blood, taken from a patient treated with radiotherapy plus ipilimumab. The origin of the receptors is a human donor with non-small cell lung cancer who had stable disease on radiotherapy plus ipilimumab. The CDR3 runs from the conserved cysteine through the conserved F or W. D genes are given only for firm matches. A row's size may be missing; if present it is once, few, many or a size class.

D,size,V,length,J,CDR3,DNA
.,.,TRBV20-1,10,TRBJ2-5,CSPEGETQYF,TGCAGTCCGGAGGGGGAGACCCAGTACTTC
.,.,TRBV5-1,16,TRBJ1-6,CASSSTTGNYNSPLHF,TGCGCCAGCAGCTCAACCACGGGGAACTATAATTCACCCCTCCACTTT
.,.,TRBV7-2,15,TRBJ1-4,CASSLWGQANEKLFF,TGTGCCAGCAGCTTATGGGGGCAGGCTAATGAAAAACTGTTTTTT
.,.,TRBV10-2,14,TRBJ1-1,CASRESGAGTEAFF,TGCGCCAGCAGGGAGTCAGGGGCGGGGACTGAAGCTTTCTTT
.,.,TRBV7-9,16,TRBJ2-3,CASSARLEGGTDTQYF,TGTGCCAGCAGCGCCCGACTAGAAGGAGGGACAGATACGCAGTATTTT
.,.,TRBV9,15,TRBJ2-5,CASSVRPGPQETQYF,TGTGCCAGCAGCGTACGGCCGGGACCCCAAGAGACCCAGTACTTC
TRBD2,.,TRBV5-1,15,TRBJ2-2,CASSLGTSGSGELFF,TGCGCCAGCAGCTTGGGGACTAGCGGTTCCGGGGAGCTGTTTTTT
TRBD1,.,TRBV2,15,TRBJ1-2,CASSDRRTGRGGYTF,TGTGCCAGCAGTGATAGAAGGACAGGAAGAGGTGGCTACACCTTC
TRBD1,.,TRBV2,15,TRBJ2-1,CASRAGTGIYNEQFF,TGTGCCAGCAGGGCTGGGACAGGGATCTACAATGAGCAGTTCTTC
TRBD1,.,TRBV28,14,TRBJ1-5,CASSEQGAGQPQHF,TGTGCCAGCAGTGAACAGGGGGCAGGGCAGCCCCAGCATTTT
TRBD2,.,TRBV19,15,TRBJ2-7,CASSILSGRPYEQYF,TGTGCCAGTAGTATCCTCAGCGGGAGGCCCTACGAGCAGTACTTC
.,.,TRBV7-9,15,TRBJ1-5,CASSLGISSNQPQHF,TGTGCCAGCAGCTTAGGGATATCTAGCAATCAGCCCCAGCATTTT
.,.,TRBV5-1,15,TRBJ1-4,CASSLQGRVNEKLFF,TGCGCCAGCAGCCTGCAGGGTAGGGTTAATGAAAAACTGTTTTTT
TRBD2,few,TRBV18,16,TRBJ2-1,CASSPQLAGAHNEQFF,TGTGCCAGCTCACCACAGTTAGCGGGAGCCCACAATGAGCAGTTCTTC
.,.,TRBV4-1,14,TRBJ2-1,CASSQGETRNEQFF,TGCGCCAGCAGCCAAGGGGAGACTAGGAATGAGCAGTTCTTC
.,.,TRBV7-6,15,TRBJ2-7,CASSLGSGTTYEQYF,TGTGCCAGCAGCTTAGGATCAGGGACGACCTACGAGCAGTACTTC
.,few,TRBV6-6,12,TRBJ2-1,CASSRPYNEQFF,TGTGCCAGCAGCCGCCCGTACAATGAGCAGTTCTTC
.,once,TRBV7-8,15,TRBJ2-7,CASRLLDSDMYKQYF,TGTGCCAGCAGGCTCCTGGACTCGGACATGTATAAGCAGTACTTC
.,.,TRBV5-1,15,TRBJ1-1,CASSLIDRVRTEAFF,TGCGCCAGCAGCTTAATCGACCGGGTGCGCACTGAAGCTTTCTTT
.,.,TRBV18,15,TRBJ2-1,CASSRRQRNDNEQFF,TGTGCCAGCTCACGACGACAGCGGAACGACAATGAGCAGTTCTTC
TRBD1,once,TRBV29-1,14,TRBJ2-2,CSVQGARNTGELFF,TGCAGCGTGCAGGGGGCAAGGAACACCGGGGAGCTGTTTTTT